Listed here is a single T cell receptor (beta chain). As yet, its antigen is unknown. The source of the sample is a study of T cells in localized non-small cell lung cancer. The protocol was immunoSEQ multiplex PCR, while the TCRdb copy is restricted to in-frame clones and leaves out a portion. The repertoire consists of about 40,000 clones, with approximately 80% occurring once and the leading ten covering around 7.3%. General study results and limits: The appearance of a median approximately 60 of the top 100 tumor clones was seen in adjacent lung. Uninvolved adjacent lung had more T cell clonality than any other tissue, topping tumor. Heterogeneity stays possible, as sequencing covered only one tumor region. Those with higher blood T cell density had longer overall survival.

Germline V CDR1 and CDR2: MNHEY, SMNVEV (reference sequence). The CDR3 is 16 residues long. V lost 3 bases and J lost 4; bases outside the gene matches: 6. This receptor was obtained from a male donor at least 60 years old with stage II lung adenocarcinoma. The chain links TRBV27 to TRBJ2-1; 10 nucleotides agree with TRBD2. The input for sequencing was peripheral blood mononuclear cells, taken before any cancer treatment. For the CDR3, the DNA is TGTGCCAGCAGTTTCCCTAGCGGGAGTAAGTACAATGAGCAGTTCTTC. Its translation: CASSFPSGSKYNEQFF.